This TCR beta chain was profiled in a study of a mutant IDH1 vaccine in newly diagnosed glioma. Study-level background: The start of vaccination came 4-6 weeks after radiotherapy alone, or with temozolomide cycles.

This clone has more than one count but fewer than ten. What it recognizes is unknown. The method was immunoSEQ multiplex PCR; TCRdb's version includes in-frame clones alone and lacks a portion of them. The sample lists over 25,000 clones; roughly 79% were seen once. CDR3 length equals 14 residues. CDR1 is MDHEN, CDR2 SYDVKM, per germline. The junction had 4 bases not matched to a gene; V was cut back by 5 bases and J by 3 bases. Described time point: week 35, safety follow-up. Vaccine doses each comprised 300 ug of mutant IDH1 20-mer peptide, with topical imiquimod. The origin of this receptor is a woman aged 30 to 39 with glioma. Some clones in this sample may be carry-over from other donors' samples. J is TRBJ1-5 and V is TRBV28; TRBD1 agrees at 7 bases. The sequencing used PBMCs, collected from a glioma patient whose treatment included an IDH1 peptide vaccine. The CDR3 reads CASSRTGLNQPQHF. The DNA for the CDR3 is TGTGCCAGCAGTCGGACAGGCCTCAATCAGCCCCAGCATTTT.